These 15 T cell receptor beta chains came from one sample sequenced in a study of OX40 agonist ivuxolimab in advanced cancers. TCRdb keeps only in-frame clones here, not all; method: immunoSEQ multiplex PCR. The sample records under 85,000 clones, nearly 95% being singletons. The material sequenced was CD4+ or CD8+ T cells sorted from blood, taken in a trial of the OX40 agonist ivuxolimab. These receptor sequences come from an adult with an advanced solid tumor such as melanoma, head and neck, liver or kidney cancer.

The genes are TRBV27 and TRBJ2-1; 12 positions agree with TRBD2. Germline V gives CDR1 MNHEY, CDR2 SMNVEV (reference sequence). Losses at the gene ends were 7 bases for V and 2 bases for J; bases not matched to a gene: 12. The CDR3 spans 18 residues. CDR3 sequence (DNA): TGTGCCAGCACACTGCGCCCGGGACTAGCGGGCGCCTACAATGAGCAGTTCTTC. Protein: CASTLRPGLAGAYNEQFF.

The V gene is TRBV5-6, the J gene TRBJ2-1; D is perhaps TRBD2 (6 bases). Germline lookup yields CDR1 SGHDT and CDR2 YYEEEE. V lost 5 bases, J lost 9 bases, and 9 bases lay in between. There are 11 residues in the CDR3. This CDR3 is CASSASVEQFF. The CDR3 nucleotides read TGTGCCAGCAGTGCTAGCGTTGAGCAGTTCTTC.

This clone was detected a few times. The rearrangement joins TRBV5-1 to TRBJ1-2; TRBD1 matches 7 bases. CDR1 and CDR2 from the germline V gene are SGHRS and YFSETQ. This CDR3 spans 14 amino acids. V was clipped by 0 bases and J by 6 bases; unmatched bases: 5. Here the CDR3 reads CASSLGQGGHGYTF. CDR3 DNA sequence: TGCGCCAGCAGCTTGGGACAGGGAGGCCATGGCTACACCTTC.

The chain recombines TRBV7-2 with TRBJ2-7, with D unclear. V was pared by 7 bases and J by 4 bases, with 20 bases between. CDR3 size: 15 residues. CDR1 SGHTA and CDR2 FQGNSA come from the germline V gene. The CDR3 here is CASTAPDQPQYEQYF. CDR3 sequence (DNA): TGTGCCAGCACCGCGCCGGACCAACCCCAGTACGAGCAGTACTTC.

The chain links TRBV7-3 to TRBJ2-1, with 8 bases matching TRBD2. Per germline, CDR1 SGHTA and CDR2 FQGTGA. Unmatched junction bases numbered 7, after V lost 2 bases and J lost 7 bases. This CDR3 spans 15 amino acids. The CDR3 sequence: CASSLYPGGPNEQFF. CDR3 nucleotide sequence: TGTGCCAGCAGCTTATACCCGGGAGGGCCGAATGAGCAGTTCTTC. Based on the CDR3 plus reference TRBV7-3 and TRBJ2-1, the full variable domain is GAGVSQTPSNKVTEKGKYVELRCDPISGHTALYWYRQSLGQGPEFLIYFQGTGAADDSGLPNDRFFAVRPEGSVSTLKIQRTERGDSAVYLCASSLYPGGPNEQFFGPGTRLTVL.

The chain links TRBV28 to TRBJ1-1, with TRBD1 as a possible D gene (5 bases). V was shortened by 6 bases and J by 0 bases, with 20 bases between the two germline ends. Germline-derived CDR1 and CDR2 are MDHEN and SYDVKM. This CDR3 contains 17 residues. CDR3 loop: CASRKNSPDRLNTEAFF. Written as DNA, the CDR3 is TGTGCCAGCAGAAAAAACTCCCCCGACAGACTGAACACTGAAGCTTTCTTT.

The CDR3 bases are TGCGCCAGCAGCACCGCCCGCGGTTATTACGAGCAGTACTTC. It is translated as CASSTARGYYEQYF. The gene calls are TRBV4-3 and TRBJ2-7; D is uncertain. The germline V and J ends were trimmed by 5 bases and 4 bases, with 15 bases remaining between them. Germline lookup yields CDR1 LGHNA and CDR2 YSLEER. CDR3 size: 14 residues.

The rearrangement uses TRBV7-9 and TRBJ2-5, with 9 bases that match TRBD2. Trimming removed 5 bases from V and 2 bases from J; junction bases left unmatched: 3. The germline V gene encodes CDR1 SEHNR and CDR2 FQNEAQ (reference sequence). The CDR3 is made up of 14 amino acids. Here the CDR3 DNA reads TGTGCCAGCAGCGCGGGGGGGAGACAAGAGACCCAGTACTTC. It codes for CASSAGGRQETQYF. Full variable domain (missing parts from reference TRBV7-9 and TRBJ2-5): DTGVSQNPRHKITKRGQNVTFRCDPISEHNRLYWYRQTLGQGPEFLTYFQNEAQLEKSRLLSDRFSAERPKGSFSTLEIQRTEQGDSAMYLCASSAGGRQETQYFGPGTRLLVL.

The chain joins TRBV7-9 to TRBJ2-5, with D unresolved. Between the trimmed V and J ends, which lost 5 bases and 6 bases, there was a span of 13 bases. CDR1 and CDR2 (germline): SEHNR, FQNEAQ (reference sequence). This CDR3 spans 13 amino acids. The CDR3 reads CASSPTAGQTQYF. The CDR3 coding sequence is TGTGCCAGCAGCCCCACCGCCGGGCAGACCCAGTACTTC.

The chain employs TRBV5-4 and TRBJ2-7; D is possibly TRBD1 (6 bases). The CDR3 has 16 amino acids. V shed 4 bases and J shed 0 bases, with 17 bases lying between them. Germline CDR1 and CDR2: SGHNT and YYREEE (reference sequence). DNA of the CDR3: TGTGCCAGCAGCCACCGACAGGCGACGAGCTCCTACGAGCAGTACTTC. This encodes CASSHRQATSSYEQYF. The full variable domain, rest sourced from reference TRBV5-4 and TRBJ2-7, is ETGVTQSPTHLIKTRGQQVTLRCSSQSGHNTVSWYQQALGQGPQFIFQYYREEENGRGNFPPRFSGLQFPNYSSELNVNALELDDSALYLCASSHRQATSSYEQYFGPGTRLTVT.

The chain carries TRBV7-2 and TRBJ2-3, with 12 bases fitting TRBD2. V lost 8 bases, J lost 4 bases, and 10 bases stayed unmatched. Germline-derived CDR1 and CDR2 are SGHTA and FQGNSA. The CDR3 is 16 residues long. CDR3 amino acids: CASAQTSGRLADTQYF. The CDR3 DNA is TGTGCCAGCGCCCAGACTAGCGGGAGACTGGCAGATACGCAGTATTTT.

The V and J genes are TRBV9 and TRBJ2-5; D unresolved. Trimming pared 1 base from V and 4 bases from J, leaving 17 bases between. The V gene's germline CDR1 is SGDLS and CDR2 YYNGEE. This CDR3 is 16 amino acids long. CDR3 sequence: CASSVSGGITTETQYF. CDR3 DNA: TGTGCCAGCAGCGTATCGGGCGGAATAACAACAGAGACCCAGTACTTC.

The gene calls are TRBV10-2 and TRBJ2-2; 7 nucleotides agree with TRBD2. V lost 2 bases to trimming and J lost 7 bases; unmatched junction nucleotides: 10. The CDR3 has 16 residues. The V gene's germline CDR1 is WSHSY and CDR2 SAAADI. The chain's CDR3 is CASSEGRGYLDGELFF. In DNA, the CDR3 is TGCGCCAGCAGTGAGGGGCGGGGGTATTTGGACGGGGAGCTGTTTTTT.

The rearrangement joins TRBV30 to TRBJ2-7; the match to TRBD1 covers 10 bases. V trimming: 2 bases; J trimming: 0 bases; junction bases outside the gene matches: 4. The CDR3 contains 15 residues. From germline, CDR1 is GTSNPN and CDR2 SVGIG (reference sequence). The CDR3 sequence: CAWSRDRGFSYEQYF. DNA for the CDR3: TGTGCCTGGAGTCGGGACAGGGGCTTCTCCTACGAGCAGTACTTC.

This clone showed up just once. The V gene is TRBV27, the J gene TRBJ2-7; D possibly corresponds to TRBD1 (6 bases). Trimming pared 6 bases from V and 5 bases from J, leaving 11 bases between. Germline V CDR1 and CDR2: MNHEY, SMNVEV (reference sequence). CDR3 length equals 12 residues. CDR3 bases: TGTGCCAGCAGAACAGGGCTCGACGAGCAGTACTTC. Translation gives CASRTGLDEQYF.